The present TCR beta chain was sequenced within a study of blood T cell repertoires in COVID-19. This clone occurred once. Data came from immunoSEQ multiplex PCR; TCRdb stores just in-frame clones and leaves some out. There are about 180,000 clones in the sample; 82% occur only once, and 15% to 20% lies in the top ten. The receptor's source is a man aged 55 to 70 who had recovered from COVID-19. Sequencing was performed on PBMCs or T cells enriched from blood (not recorded which).

CDR3: CASSLAGSSGANVLTF. The CDR3 coding sequence is TGCGCCAGCAGCTTGGCCGGGAGCTCTGGGGCCAACGTCCTGACTTTC. This sequence joins TRBV5-1 and TRBJ2-6; TRBD2 is a possible D gene (6 bases). Trimming left V 0 bases short and J 0 bases short, with 7 bases between. CDR1 is SGHRS and CDR2 is YFSETQ in the germline V gene. The CDR3 length is 16 residues.